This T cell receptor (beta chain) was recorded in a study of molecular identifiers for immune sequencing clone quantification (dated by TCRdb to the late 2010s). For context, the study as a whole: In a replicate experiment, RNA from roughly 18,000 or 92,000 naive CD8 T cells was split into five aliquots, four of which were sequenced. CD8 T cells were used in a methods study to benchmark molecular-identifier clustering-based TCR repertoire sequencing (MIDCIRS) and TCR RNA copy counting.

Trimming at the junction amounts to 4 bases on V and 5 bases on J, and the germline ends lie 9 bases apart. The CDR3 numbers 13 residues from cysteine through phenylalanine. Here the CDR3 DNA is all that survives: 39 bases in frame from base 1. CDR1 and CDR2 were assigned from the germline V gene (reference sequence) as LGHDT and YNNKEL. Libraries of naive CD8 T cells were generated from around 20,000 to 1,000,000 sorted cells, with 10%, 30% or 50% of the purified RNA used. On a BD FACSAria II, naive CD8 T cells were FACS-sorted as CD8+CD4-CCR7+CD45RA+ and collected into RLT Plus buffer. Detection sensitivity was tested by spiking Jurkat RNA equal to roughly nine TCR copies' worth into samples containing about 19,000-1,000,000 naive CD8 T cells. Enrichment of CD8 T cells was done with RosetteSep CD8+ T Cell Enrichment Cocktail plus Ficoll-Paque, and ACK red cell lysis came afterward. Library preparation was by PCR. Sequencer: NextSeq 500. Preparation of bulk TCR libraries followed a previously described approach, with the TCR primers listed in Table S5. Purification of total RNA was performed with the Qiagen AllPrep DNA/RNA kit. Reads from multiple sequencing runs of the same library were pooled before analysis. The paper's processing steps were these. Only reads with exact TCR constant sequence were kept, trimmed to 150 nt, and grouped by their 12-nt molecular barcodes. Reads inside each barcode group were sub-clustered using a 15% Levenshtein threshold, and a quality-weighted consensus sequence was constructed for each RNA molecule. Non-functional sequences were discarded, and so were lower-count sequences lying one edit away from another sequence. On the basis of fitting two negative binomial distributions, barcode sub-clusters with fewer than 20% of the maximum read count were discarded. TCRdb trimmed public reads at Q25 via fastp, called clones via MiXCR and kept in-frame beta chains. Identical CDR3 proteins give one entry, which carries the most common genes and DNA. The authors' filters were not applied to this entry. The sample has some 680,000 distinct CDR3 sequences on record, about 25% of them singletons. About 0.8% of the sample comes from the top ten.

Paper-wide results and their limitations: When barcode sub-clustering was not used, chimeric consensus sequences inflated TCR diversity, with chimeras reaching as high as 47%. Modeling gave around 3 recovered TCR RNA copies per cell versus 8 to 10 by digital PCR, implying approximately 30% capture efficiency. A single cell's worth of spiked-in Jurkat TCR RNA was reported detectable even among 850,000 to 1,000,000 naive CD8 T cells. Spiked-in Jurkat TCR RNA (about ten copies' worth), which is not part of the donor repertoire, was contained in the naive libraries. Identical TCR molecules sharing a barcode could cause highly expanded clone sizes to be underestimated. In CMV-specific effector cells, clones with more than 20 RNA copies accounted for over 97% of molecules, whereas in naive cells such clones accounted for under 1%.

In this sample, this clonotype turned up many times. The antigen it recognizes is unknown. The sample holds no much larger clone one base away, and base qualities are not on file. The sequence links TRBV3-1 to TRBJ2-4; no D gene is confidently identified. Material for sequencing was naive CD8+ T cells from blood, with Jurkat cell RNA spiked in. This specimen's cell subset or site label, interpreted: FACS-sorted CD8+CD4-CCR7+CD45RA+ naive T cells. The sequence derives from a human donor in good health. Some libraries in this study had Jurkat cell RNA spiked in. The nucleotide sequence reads TGTGCCAGCAGCCTCCGACGAGAAAACATTCAGTACTTC. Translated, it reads CASSLRRENIQYF.